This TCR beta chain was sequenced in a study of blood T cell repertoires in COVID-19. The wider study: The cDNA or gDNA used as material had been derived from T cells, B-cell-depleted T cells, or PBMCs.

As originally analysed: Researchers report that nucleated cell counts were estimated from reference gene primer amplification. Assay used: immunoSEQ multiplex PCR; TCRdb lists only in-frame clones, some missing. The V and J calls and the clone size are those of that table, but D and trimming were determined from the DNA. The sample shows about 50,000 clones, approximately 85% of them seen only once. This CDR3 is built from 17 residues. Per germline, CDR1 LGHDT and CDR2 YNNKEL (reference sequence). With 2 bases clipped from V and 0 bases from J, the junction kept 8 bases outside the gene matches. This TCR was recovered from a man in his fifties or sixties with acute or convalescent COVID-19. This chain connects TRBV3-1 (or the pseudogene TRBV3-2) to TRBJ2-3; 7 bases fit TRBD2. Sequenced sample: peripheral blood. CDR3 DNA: TGTGCCAGCAGCCAATTCACCAGCGGGGAAAGCACAGATACGCAGTATTTT. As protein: CASSQFTSGESTDTQYF.